This T cell receptor beta chain was observed in a study of T-cell memory formation after mild COVID-19. Study-level background: For the most part, TCR clusters were specific to one donor. Study-wide findings and caveats: Among clones contracting day 15 to 85, CD4/CD8 was balanced, whereas later expanders leaned CD4+. Certain responding clones were present in pre-infection memory, suggesting participation of cross-reactive memory. There was no confirmation that second-wave clones peaking on day 37 were SARS-CoV-2 specific.

As concerns this clonotype: The antigen remains unidentified.

A single record per CDR3 protein comes from TCRdb applying MiXCR to the 5' RACE reads. The sample shows 250,000 or so distinct CDR3 sequences, under 20% of them seen only once. Trimming pared 8 bases from V and 6 bases from J, leaving 12 bases between. CDR3 length: 12 residues. Germline V gives CDR1 MNHEY, CDR2 SMNVEV (reference sequence). Sequences were obtained from PBMCs or a T cell subset sorted from them (not recorded which). The genes are TRBV27 and TRBJ2-3; no definite D call. The origin of this receptor is a man between 18 and 35 years old who had mild COVID-19 (a few samples of this study predate the infection). Cell type and time point are not known. For the CDR3, the DNA is TGTGCCAGCGGTCGGACCCTCGATACGCAGTATTTT. This gives the protein CASGRTLDTQYF.